The clone carrying this TCR beta chain was seen repeatedly, ten times or more. This specimen belongs to a study of T cells in Graves' hyperthyroidism and ophthalmopathy. Hyperthyroidism in the patients, aged 18 to 65, was newly diagnosed and under 2 months in duration. Exclusion of patients followed from uncontrolled infection, other autoimmune disease, pregnancy or lactation. Together with thyroid ultrasound, orbital computed tomography, serum thyroxine and TRAb, clinical symptoms were used for diagnoses. This blood was taken when hyperthyroidism was first diagnosed, before any ophthalmopathy symptoms existed. The germline gives CDR1 DFQATT, CDR2 SNEGSKA (reference sequence). The CDR3 consists of 15 residues. Trimming took off 1 base at V and 4 bases at J, with 16 bases between the two ends. Template material for amplifying TCR beta CDR3 regions consisted of RNA transcripts. During a first-round RT-PCR of the TCR CDR3, the HTBI primer set was used. One entry per CDR3 protein results from TCRdb running MiXCR on the multiplex PCR reads. The table lists roughly 290,000 distinct CDR3 sequences, 13% of them singletons.

The sequencing sample was made of blood. The chain is built from TRBV20-1 and TRBJ1-1, with D possibly TRBD1 on 6 matching bases. The TCR sequence derives from a woman aged 25 to 39 with Graves' hyperthyroidism that later progressed to Graves' ophthalmopathy. The CDR3 nucleotides read TGCAGTGCTAGAGTGGGGGGGCCAAGTCCCACTGAAGCTTTCTTT. Translated, it gives CSARVGGPSPTEAFF.